These T cell receptor beta chains were read from a single sample in a study of blood T cell repertoires in COVID-19. Repertoires were generated with immunoSEQ multiplex PCR, while TCRdb's copy carries only in-frame clones and drops some. This table has tens of thousands of clones, around nine tenths appearing once. Source material: peripheral blood. The receptors were sampled from a human donor in a cohort sampled during active COVID-19. Each CDR3 is given with its conserved first and last residue. The D gene is left open where the match is weak. Some rows mark clone size as missing; the rest say once, few, many or name a class of expanded clone.

j_call: TRBJ1-2
d_call: NA
clone_size: NA
v_call: TRBV28
cdr3_aa: CASSFPVNEGGYTF
cdr3_nt: TGTGCCAGCAGTTTCCCAGTGAACGAGGGAGGCTACACCTTC

j_call: TRBJ1-1
d_call: TRBD1
clone_size: NA
v_call: TRBV29-1
cdr3_aa: CSGGQGARGTEAFF
cdr3_nt: TGCAGCGGAGGACAGGGGGCGAGGGGCACTGAAGCTTTCTTT

j_call: TRBJ1-2
d_call: TRBD1
clone_size: NA
v_call: TRBV19
cdr3_aa: CASSRAGGPYGYTF
cdr3_nt: TGTGCCAGTAGTAGGGCAGGGGGACCCTATGGCTACACCTTC

j_call: TRBJ2-7
d_call: NA
clone_size: NA
v_call: TRBV6-4
cdr3_aa: CASEEGRRGPSYEQYF
cdr3_nt: TGTGCCAGCGAAGAAGGGAGGCGGGGGCCCTCCTACGAGCAGTACTTC

j_call: TRBJ1-3
d_call: TRBD1
clone_size: NA
v_call: TRBV4-1
cdr3_aa: CASSQQGAIGNTIYF
cdr3_nt: TGCGCCAGCAGCCAACAGGGGGCCATTGGAAACACCATATATTTT

j_call: TRBJ2-1
d_call: NA
clone_size: NA
v_call: TRBV14
cdr3_aa: CASSLGARRQNEQFF
cdr3_nt: TGTGCCAGCAGCCTGGGGGCTCGGCGACAAAATGAGCAGTTCTTC

j_call: TRBJ1-2
d_call: NA
clone_size: NA
v_call: TRBV11-2
cdr3_aa: CASSQGSVYGYTF
cdr3_nt: TGTGCCAGCTCGCAGGGGTCGGTCTACGGCTACACCTTC

j_call: TRBJ1-2
d_call: TRBD1
clone_size: NA
v_call: TRBV11-2
cdr3_aa: CASSFKQGDPNYGYTF
cdr3_nt: TGTGCCAGCAGCTTTAAACAGGGGGACCCCAACTATGGCTACACCTTC

j_call: TRBJ2-7
d_call: NA
clone_size: once
v_call: TRBV30
cdr3_aa: CAWSGGGKVYEQYF
cdr3_nt: TGTGCCTGGAGTGGAGGAGGTAAGGTCTACGAGCAGTACTTC

j_call: TRBJ2-7
d_call: NA
clone_size: once
v_call: TRBV11-2
cdr3_aa: CASSLTFVGRQGYSYEQYF
cdr3_nt: TGTGCCAGCAGCTTAACGTTCGTAGGGCGGCAGGGATATTCCTACGAGCAGTACTTC

j_call: TRBJ1-2
d_call: TRBD1
clone_size: NA
v_call: TRBV10-2
cdr3_aa: CASRPGQIEGYTF
cdr3_nt: TGCGCCAGCAGGCCGGGACAGATCGAAGGCTACACCTTC

j_call: TRBJ1-4
d_call: TRBD1
clone_size: NA
v_call: TRBV12-5
cdr3_aa: CASGLEGAGFATNEKLFF
cdr3_nt: TGTGCTAGTGGTTTGGAGGGGGCAGGATTCGCAACTAATGAAAAACTGTTTTTT

j_call: TRBJ2-7
d_call: NA
clone_size: NA
v_call: TRBV18
cdr3_aa: CASSPSGRAYEQYF
cdr3_nt: TGTGCCAGCTCACCCTCGGGGAGAGCCTACGAGCAGTACTTC

j_call: TRBJ1-2
d_call: NA
clone_size: NA
v_call: TRBV6-6
cdr3_aa: CASQEVIGYGYTF
cdr3_nt: TGTGCCAGCCAAGAGGTCATCGGCTATGGCTACACCTTC

j_call: TRBJ2-7
d_call: NA
clone_size: few
v_call: TRBV4-1
cdr3_aa: CASSQEASYEQYF
cdr3_nt: TGCGCCAGCAGCCAAGAGGCATCCTACGAGCAGTACTTC

j_call: TRBJ1-5
d_call: TRBD1
clone_size: NA
v_call: TRBV19
cdr3_aa: CASTVSRDRGSNQPQHF
cdr3_nt: TGTGCCAGTACCGTCTCTCGGGACAGGGGCAGCAATCAGCCCCAGCATTTT

j_call: TRBJ2-7
d_call: NA
clone_size: NA
v_call: TRBV6-2/TRBV6-3
cdr3_aa: CASSYSGLGSPHEQYF
cdr3_nt: TGTGCCAGCAGTTACTCCGGGTTAGGCTCTCCCCACGAGCAGTACTTC

j_call: TRBJ1-1
d_call: TRBD1
clone_size: NA
v_call: TRBV10-1
cdr3_aa: CASSDRGLSDTEAFF
cdr3_nt: TGCGCCAGCAGTGACAGGGGGCTATCGGACACTGAAGCTTTCTTT

j_call: TRBJ1-6
d_call: TRBD1
clone_size: NA
v_call: TRBV7-2
cdr3_aa: CASSLDRGRRPYNSPLHF
cdr3_nt: TGTGCCAGCAGCTTGGACAGGGGGCGCAGACCCTATAATTCACCCCTCCACTTT

j_call: TRBJ1-6
d_call: NA
clone_size: NA
v_call: TRBV11-2
cdr3_aa: CASSSIGSSGRIALHF
cdr3_nt: TGTGCCAGCAGCTCCATAGGGTCGAGCGGGCGGATAGCCCTCCACTTT